This is a list of T cell receptor beta chains from one sample in a study of blood T cell repertoires in COVID-19. Data came from immunoSEQ multiplex PCR; TCRdb stores just in-frame clones and leaves some out. Here the sample spans about 260,000 clones, 86% being singletons. The sequencing sample was made of peripheral blood. The receptor source for this set is a man aged 35 to 55 who had recovered from COVID-19. CDR3s leave out the opening cysteine and the closing phenylalanine or tryptophan.

V	length	J	CDR3
TRBV15	14	TRBJ2-7	ATSRDGGRWRYEQY
TRBV2	13	TRBJ1-1	ASSANRNLNTEAF
TRBV5-6	15	TRBJ2-6	ASSSRRDSRGANVLT
TRBV5-1	13	TRBJ2-7	ASSQGSAATYEQY
TRBV27	12	TRBJ1-6	ASSSSLENSPLH
TRBV27	14	TRBJ2-7	ASREGWSAGAYEQY
TRBV6-1	12	TRBJ2-2	ASSEYSPTGELF
TRBV27	13	TRBJ2-4	ASRSGGPAKNIQY
TRBV18	14	TRBJ1-5	ASSQTGTGGLQPQH
TRBV15	12	TRBJ2-7	ATSSEGLWDEQY
TRBV5-1	10	TRBJ2-5	ASSLYQETQY
TRBV19	14	TRBJ2-3	ASSIGLGSPTDTQY
TRBV11-3	15	TRBJ2-1	ASSLRFRGSSYNEQF
TRBV4-3	13	TRBJ2-3	ASSRDSQTLDTQY
TRBV7-2	12	TRBJ1-1	ASSVQGQNTEAF
TRBV5-1	14	TRBJ2-1	ASSLEVLAGGNEQF
TRBV7-2	14	TRBJ2-7	ASSLEERAFIAEQY
TRBV4-2	12	TRBJ2-3	ASSQGLAEDTQY
TRBV10-3	15	TRBJ2-3	AISEWSSGTSTDTQY
TRBV13	10	TRBJ2-7	ASSLGSFEQY
TRBV5-1	15	TRBJ2-3	ASSSGLAGGEADTQY
TRBV28	10	TRBJ1-4	ATMGGDEKLF
TRBV2	13	TRBJ1-4	ASSNRRNPNEKLF
TRBV10-3	11	TRBJ2-3	AGGGFGPDTQY
TRBV6-5	11	TRBJ2-5	ASSYKFLETQY
TRBV9	12	TRBJ2-3	ASSFSGTGDTQY
TRBV19	11	TRBJ2-1	ASRRTSIDEQF
TRBV7-3	19	TRBJ2-1	ASSPNPPGLAGGGSYNEQF
TRBV7-6	15	TRBJ2-3	ASSQGSGVSSTDTQY
TRBV5-1	14	TRBJ1-1	ASSYTDGPMNTEAF
TRBV20-1	9	TRBJ1-1	SVLQGAEAF
TRBV4-1	13	TRBJ1-2	ASSQQTGVSYGYT
TRBV19	12	TRBJ2-7	ASRPGQGPYEQY
TRBV10-3	13	TRBJ2-1	AISETKGQGNEQF
TRBV6-2/TRBV6-3	13	TRBJ2-7	ASSYSQGAFYEQY